Each of the 21 T cell receptor beta chains below was sequenced from the same sample in a study of chemoradiotherapy in HPV16-positive cancers. Profiled with immunoSEQ multiplex PCR; TCRdb holds only in-frame clones, not every one. This sample carries some 3,000 clones, around four fifths of them seen once, and the ten largest clones take about 15%. The sequences come from tumor tissue, collected from a patient who underwent chemoradiotherapy. All receptors come from a human donor with HPV-associated anogenital cancer.

The V and J genes are TRBV2 and TRBJ2-3; possible D gene TRBD2, 6 bases. The V end lost 5 bases, the J end lost 6 bases, and 24 bases lay between the germline ends. From germline, CDR1 is SNHLY and CDR2 FYNNEI. CDR3 size: 17 residues. The CDR3 spells CASSTSGSSAPADTQYF. The CDR3 bases are TGTGCCAGCAGTACGTCCGGGTCTAGCGCCCCGGCGGATACGCAGTATTTT.

The rearrangement links TRBV30 to TRBJ1-1; D is unclear. The V gene's germline CDR1 is GTSNPN and CDR2 SVGIG (reference sequence). The CDR3 is 12 residues long. Deletions cut 2 bases from V and 6 bases from J, with 10 bases between. This chain's CDR3 is CAWSRGWAEAFF. CDR3 bases: TGTGCCTGGAGTAGAGGGTGGGCTGAAGCTTTCTTT.

Points on this clone: One junction end disagrees with the germline gene, perhaps due to a read error. The chain employs TRBV9 and TRBJ1-2; possible D gene TRBD1, 5 bases. The CDR3 is 11 amino acids. Germline V gene sequence: CDR1 SGDLS, CDR2 YYNGEE. The CDR3 region is CASSVEGALSF. The CDR3 DNA reads as TGTGCCAGCAGCGTAGAAGGGGCCTTGTCCTTC.

The CDR3 DNA reads TGTGCCAGCGGGATGCACCAAGAGACCCAGTACTTC. Its protein is CASGMHQETQYF. V and J are TRBV9 and TRBJ2-5, with D unclear. The CDR3 runs 12 residues. Trimming cost V 7 bases and J 0 bases, with 7 bases left between them. Germline V gene sequence: CDR1 SGDLS, CDR2 YYNGEE. The entire variable domain, with the rest obtained from reference TRBV9 and TRBJ2-5, is as follows: DSGVTQTPKHLITATGQRVTLRCSPRSGDLSVYWYQQSLDQGLQFLIQYYNGEERAKGNILERFSAQQFPDLHSELNLSSLELGDSALYFCASGMHQETQYFGPGTRLLVL.

This clone was counted a few times. This chain uses TRBV5-1 with TRBJ2-5; 11 bases map to TRBD2. V gave up 5 bases and J gave up 1 base; unmatched junction bases: 4. The CDR3 length is 15 residues. Germline-derived CDR1 and CDR2 are SGHRS and YFSETQ. The CDR3 coding sequence is TGCGCCAGCAGGATTAGCGGGGGGGCCCAAGAGACCCAGTACTTC. Protein product: CASRISGGAQETQYF.

In its sample, this clone was seen once. The chain is built from TRBV9 and TRBJ1-2; D is undetermined. V lost 0 bases and J 5 bases, leaving 8 bases between the germline ends. Per germline, CDR1 SGDLS and CDR2 YYNGEE. The CDR3 contains 13 residues. CDR3 protein: CASSVADRYGYTF. The CDR3 DNA reads as TGTGCCAGCAGCGTAGCAGATAGATATGGCTACACCTTC.

The chain carries TRBV28 and TRBJ2-7, with TRBD1 as a possible D gene (6 bases). Trimming left V 4 bases short and J 3 bases short, with 28 bases between. This CDR3 contains 19 residues. Germline assignment: CDR1 MDHEN and CDR2 SYDVKM. The CDR3 sequence: CASSSFVGQQRRGIYEQYF. DNA for the CDR3: TGTGCCAGCAGTTCCTTTGTAGGACAGCAACGAAGGGGTATCTACGAGCAGTACTTC.

The rearrangement joins TRBV6-4 to TRBJ1-2, with D maybe TRBD1 (6 bases). Trimming left V 6 bases short and J 4 bases short, with 12 bases between. There are 13 residues in the CDR3. Germline CDR1 MRHNA, CDR2 SNTAGT. CDR3 coding DNA: TGTGCCAGCAGCGCCGGGACATCCTATGGCTACACCTTC. The encoded protein is CASSAGTSYGYTF.

This chain links TRBV28 with TRBJ1-6; 8 nucleotides match TRBD1. The CDR3 is made up of 16 amino acids. The junction had 10 bases not matched to a gene; V was cut back by 5 bases and J by 7 bases. Germline lookup yields CDR1 MDHEN and CDR2 SYDVKM. The DNA for the CDR3 is TGTGCCAGCAGTATTGTCAGGGGGCGCCGGAATTCACCCCTCCACTTT. Protein sequence: CASSIVRGRRNSPLHF.

A single count supports this clone. V usage is TRBV25-1 and J usage is TRBJ1-1; D uncertain. The CDR3 runs 13 residues. V was cut by 4 bases and J by 1 base, with 7 bases left in between. CDR1 MGHDK and CDR2 SYGVNS come from the germline V gene. CDR3 sequence (DNA): TGTGCCAGCAGTGTCGCACGGAACACTGAAGCTTTCTTT. Protein sequence: CASSVARNTEAFF. Looking up the rest from reference TRBV25-1 and TRBJ1-1 gives the full variable domain: EADIYQTPRYLVIGTGKKITLECSQTMGHDKMYWYQQDPGMELHLIHYSYGVNSTEKGDLSSESTVSRIRTEHFPLTLESARPSHTSQYLCASSVARNTEAFFGQGTRLTVV.

The chain recombines TRBV5-4 with TRBJ1-2; D ambiguous. The V gene's germline CDR1 is SGHNT and CDR2 YYREEE (reference sequence). The CDR3 has 12 residues. The V end lost 1 base, the J end lost 8 bases, and 9 bases lay between the germline ends. The CDR3 reads CASSLRLEGYTF. For the CDR3, the DNA is TGTGCCAGCAGCTTGCGACTGGAGGGCTACACCTTC.

V gene TRBV2 combines with J gene TRBJ2-1; 8 bases map to TRBD1. In germline, CDR1 is SNHLY, CDR2 FYNNEI. V lost 4 bases, J lost 8 bases, and 4 bases stayed unmatched. This CDR3 spans 13 amino acids. CDR3 amino acids: CASSGDRLYEQFF. CDR3 sequence (DNA): TGTGCCAGCAGTGGGGACAGGTTATATGAGCAGTTCTTC.

The chain uses TRBV9 and TRBJ1-2; D not certain. V dropped 3 bases and J dropped 6 bases, with 9 bases sitting between them. Germline assignment: CDR1 SGDLS and CDR2 YYNGEE. The CDR3 consists of 12 residues. The CDR3 DNA sequence: TGTGCCAGCAGCGGTCGACCCAATGGCTACACCTTC. This codes for CASSGRPNGYTF.

The chain carries TRBV5-1 and TRBJ2-1; a possible D gene is TRBD2 (6 bases). Germline V gene sequence: CDR1 SGHRS, CDR2 YFSETQ. This CDR3 contains 13 residues. Deletions cut 7 bases from V and 4 bases from J, with 12 bases between. The CDR3 DNA reads as TGCGCCAGCGGCAATAGCGGTTACAATGAGCAGTTCTTC. Its protein product is CASGNSGYNEQFF.

This clone was detected only a few times. The chain is built from TRBV6-5 and TRBJ2-5; D is unclear. Looked up from germline, CDR1 is MNHEY and CDR2 is SVGAGI. The length of the CDR3 is 14 residues. Trimming left V 4 bases short and J 4 bases short, with 13 bases between. CDR3 sequence reads: CASSSRPTRETQYF. The CDR3, as DNA: TGTGCCAGCAGTTCCCGACCTACGCGAGAGACCCAGTACTTC.

The chain uses TRBV11-1 and TRBJ2-3; TRBD2 matches 11 bases. Germline V gives CDR1 SGHAT, CDR2 FQDESV (reference sequence). CDR3 length: 18 amino acids. The J segment lost 4 bases and the V segment lost 6 bases, leaving 15 bases of the junction unmatched. The CDR3, as DNA: TGTGCCAGCAGTCCCGGGGTAGCGGGGGGGCCCATTTCAGATACGCAGTATTTT. Residues: CASSPGVAGGPISDTQYF.

The rearrangement uses TRBV5-1 and TRBJ2-7; D gene unclear. Trimming stripped 1 base from V and 9 bases from J, with 11 bases between. CDR3 size: 12 residues. Germline V CDR1 and CDR2: SGHRS, YFSETQ. In DNA, the CDR3 is TGCGCCAGCAGCTTGAAGGGTTTATGGCAGTACTTC. This encodes CASSLKGLWQYF.

The chain is built from TRBV5-6 and TRBJ1-6, with unresolved D. The CDR3 covers 18 residues. The V gene lost 4 bases and the J gene lost 0 bases, with 17 bases spanning the gap. The germline V gene encodes CDR1 SGHDT and CDR2 YYEEEE. This chain's CDR3 is CASSGGRGKSSYNSPLHF. The CDR3 nucleotides read TGTGCCAGCAGCGGCGGTCGGGGAAAGAGCTCCTATAATTCACCCCTCCACTTT.

The chain is built from TRBV19 and TRBJ2-2; possible D gene TRBD1, 6 bases. V was trimmed by 6 bases and J by 0 bases, leaving 8 bases between them. The CDR3 runs 14 residues. Looked up from germline, CDR1 is LNHDA and CDR2 is SQIVND (reference sequence). CDR3 coding DNA: TGTGCCAGTAGCAGACAGGCGAACACCGGGGAGCTGTTTTTT. It yields the protein CASSRQANTGELFF.

The J gene is TRBJ1-5, the V gene TRBV7-2; D may be TRBD1 (6 bases). The CDR3 spans 13 residues. In germline, CDR1 is SGHTA, CDR2 FQGNSA. V gave up 1 base and J gave up 9 bases, with 10 bases separating them. The CDR3 sequence is CASSLDRVRPQHF. As DNA, the CDR3 is TGTGCCAGCAGCTTAGACAGGGTGCGGCCCCAGCATTTT.

CDR3: CASSFSSSEAFF. As DNA, the CDR3 is TGTGCCAGCAGCTTCTCCAGTTCTGAAGCTTTCTTT. This chain joins TRBV7-9 and TRBJ1-1; the D is unclear. The germline V and J ends were trimmed by 3 bases and 6 bases, with 8 bases remaining between them. The germline CDR1 and CDR2 sequences are SEHNR and FQNEAQ (reference sequence). CDR3 length: 12 residues.